This T cell receptor beta chain was retrieved from a study of PD-1 blockade in classical Hodgkin lymphoma. Germline V gene data show CDR1 as SGHNT and CDR2 as YYREEE (reference sequence). The CDR3 has 15 residues. The junction had 4 bases not matched to a gene; V was cut back by 1 base and J by 2 bases. On this clone itself: As yet, its antigen is unknown.

Time point defined: cycle 4 day 1 (C4D1), after 6 weeks of nivolumab. Each patient experienced a relapse that followed autologous stem cell transplantation, and brentuximab vedotin exposure varied. Thawed PBMCs were the source of CD8+ T cells, obtained through magnetic negative selection. Measured with immunoSEQ multiplex PCR; TCRdb has only the in-frame clones, and not every one. Among roughly 11,000 clones listed, 85% were seen once. Overall study findings and caveats: Only CD4+ TCR diversity, not CD8+, had risen significantly by C4D1. Newly diagnosed patients had baseline TCR diversity that was reportedly lower than that of healthy donors. Possibly reflecting disease activity or prior therapy, repertoire differences have causes that remain undefined.

This chain links TRBV5-4 with TRBJ2-5, with TRBD2 matching 8 bases. The receptor was derived from a human donor with classical Hodgkin lymphoma. The donor label of this sample is uncertain. Specimen: CD8+ T cells from blood, collected before the fourth cycle of nivolumab. CDR3 nucleotide sequence: TGTGCCAGCAGCTTGTTGCGGGAGGCTCAAGAGACCCAGTACTTC. Its translation: CASSLLREAQETQYF.